The present TCR beta chain was sequenced within a study of blood T cell repertoires in COVID-19. Trimming left V 5 bases short and J 7 bases short, with 17 bases between. The CDR3 has 14 residues. Per the germline V gene, CDR1 is MNHEY and CDR2 is SVGAGI. The repertoire was sequenced with immunoSEQ multiplex PCR; TCRdb's copy has only in-frame clones and lacks some. The table records 200,000 to 250,000 clones, roughly 90% of them present only once. This TCR derives from a young man who had been exposed to COVID-19. The sequencing input was PBMCs or T cells enriched from blood (not recorded which). The J gene is TRBJ2-5, the V gene TRBV6-5, with D possibly TRBD2 on 5 matching bases. Written as DNA, the CDR3 is TGTGCCAGCAGTAAGGAGCCAGGAGGTGGGACCCAGTACTTC. Translated: CASSKEPGGGTQYF.